This entry describes one TCR beta chain. It has no known antigen specificity. No qualities accompany the bases; no much larger clone lies one base away. The CDR3 spans 15 residues, from the cysteine through the phenylalanine. The entry retains the CDR3 DNA only, 45 bases that are in frame from base 1. V and J are trimmed by 5 bases and 5 bases, and the gene matches miss 9 bases of the junction. CDR1 and CDR2 (LNHDA, SQIVND) derive from the germline V gene (reference sequence). These data originate in a study of blood T cell repertoires in COVID-19 (dated by TCRdb to the early 2020s). The study in broad terms: The collaborator samples originated in the United States, Italy and Spain and spanned the acute and convalescent phases of COVID-19. The prospective study material was composed of cDNA or gDNA derived from T cells, B-cell-depleted T cells, or PBMCs. The dataset comprised deeply sampled blood TCRbeta repertoires from subjects exposed to, actively infected with, or recovered from COVID-19. The repertoires were released in a freely available public database intended as a resource for research on the immune response to SARS-CoV-2. The samples were drawn from two sources: the first 160 participants of the ongoing ImmuneRACE study, and 1,254 subjects contributed by 6 global collaborators. Nearly every sample came with metadata listing a de-identified subject ID, COVID-19 status, age in years and sex. HLA class I and class II types, where available, came from metadata supplied by the sample provider rather than from assay-based typing.

Each collaborating institution followed its own protocols to collect whole blood in K2EDTA tubes. For TCRbeta analysis, collaborators shipped samples as frozen whole blood, isolated PBMCs, or DNA extracted from either of those sample types. TCRbeta CDR3 regions were amplified from genomic DNA using the immunoSEQ Assay, a bias-controlled multiplex PCR. Per the source publication's procedure: Within the assay, amplification of reference gene primers was used to estimate how many nucleated cells each sample contained. Sequence reads were collapsed and filtered to measure the absolute abundance of every unique TCRbeta CDR3 rearrangement. For each sample, productive Simpson clonality was calculated as the square root of Simpson's diversity index across productive rearrangements. Drawn from immuneACCESS, this table holds only the in-frame rearrangements with V and J called that TCRdb kept. Clones are partly lost; checked studies trace under half to an unresolved V gene and leave the rest unexplained. V and J calls and clone size are those listed in that table; D and trimming were worked out from the DNA. Recorded for this sample are some 75,000 clones; more than 60% of them occurred a single time. The top ten hold around 20% of the sample.

What the research found in general, with its limitations: The amount of clinical and demographic metadata varied by source and participant and was provided uncurated.

This sequence uses TRBV19 and TRBJ2-5, with TRBD1 identical over 9 junction bases. Material for sequencing was peripheral blood. The TCR originated in a woman at least 80 years old with active or convalescent COVID-19. The nucleotides are TGTGCCAGTAGTTACTCCGACAGGGGGAGGGAGACCCAGTACTTC. Translated, it reads CASSYSDRGRETQYF.